Described below is a single TCR beta chain sequence and its context. These data belong to a study of shared T cell receptors in the human thymus. The CDR3 is made up of 17 amino acids. Germline V gene data show CDR1 as SGHTA and CDR2 as FQGTGA. Trimming cost V 2 bases and J 0 bases; bases outside gene matches: 9. Assay: immunoSEQ multiplex PCR; the TCRdb copy retains only in-frame clones and omits some. Of over 650,000 clones detected, 70% to 90% appear once; the ten largest clones hold more than 0.009%. These data were likewise used in another study, on human thymus T cells. As that study records: Each of the donors was a healthy Finnish infant who was undergoing open corrective cardiac surgery for congenital heart defects. Resections from corrective heart surgery supplied the thymus tissue. Gene usage (both V and J) appeared biased in thymic and blood repertoires.

Sequencing was carried out using thymocytes. This chain joins TRBV7-3 and TRBJ1-1; 7 nucleotides agree with TRBD1. The clonotype originates from a boy in the first two years of life with a congenital heart defect. CDR3 nucleotides: TGTGCCAGCAGCTTAGTCCCGGGACAGCAAATGAACACTGAAGCTTTCTTT. It yields the protein CASSLVPGQQMNTEAFF.